These 12 T cell receptor beta chains were all obtained from the same sample, sequenced in a study of blood T cell repertoires in COVID-19. Measured with immunoSEQ multiplex PCR; TCRdb has only the in-frame clones, and not every one. Of 250,000 or so clones listed, approximately 88% are singletons. Sequenced material: peripheral blood. The receptors were sampled from a woman aged 40-49 years who had recovered from COVID-19.

The chain recombines TRBV6-5 with TRBJ2-1; no reliable D call. Germline lookup yields CDR1 MNHEY and CDR2 SVGAGI. V lost 7 bases to trimming and J lost 5 bases, with 15 bases between them. CDR3 length equals 14 residues. The CDR3 loop is CASTHPSGNNEQFF. Written as DNA, the CDR3 is TGTGCCAGCACCCACCCATCGGGTAACAATGAGCAGTTCTTC.

V and J are TRBV2 and TRBJ2-7, with 9 bases matching TRBD2. The germline gives CDR1 SNHLY, CDR2 FYNNEI. Unmatched junction bases numbered 8, after V lost 6 bases and J lost 5 bases. This CDR3 has 14 residues. The CDR3 loop is CASSIAGALHEQYF. The CDR3 DNA sequence: TGTGCCAGCAGCATAGCGGGAGCTCTACACGAGCAGTACTTC. The full variable domain, rest sourced from reference TRBV2 and TRBJ2-7, is EPEVTQTPSHQVTQMGQEVILRCVPISNHLYFYWYRQILGQKVEFLVSFYNNEISEKSEIFDDQFSVERPDGSNFTLKIRSTKLEDSAMYFCASSIAGALHEQYFGPGTRLTVT.

The chain uses TRBV6-8 and TRBJ2-7; perhaps TRBD2 as D (5 bases). In germline, CDR1 is MNHGY, CDR2 SAAAGT. The germline V and J ends were trimmed by 8 bases and 0 bases, with 11 bases remaining between them. The CDR3 is made up of 13 amino acids. This chain's CDR3 is CASRGQNSYEQYF. DNA of the CDR3: TGTGCCAGCCGAGGGCAGAACTCCTACGAGCAGTACTTC.

This clone has only one observation. This sequence joins TRBV28 and TRBJ1-3; a weak D match, TRBD1 (5 bases). V lost 6 bases and J 4 bases, leaving 19 bases between the germline ends. Germline V gene lookup returns CDR1 MDHEN and CDR2 SYDVKM. This CDR3 contains 16 residues. The CDR3 protein is CASRSLGGALGNTIYF. The CDR3 DNA reads TGTGCCAGCAGGTCCCTAGGCGGGGCCCTGGGAAACACCATATATTTT. Using reference TRBV28 and TRBJ1-3 for the parts outside the CDR3, the full variable domain is DVKVTQSSRYLVKRTGEKVFLECVQDMDHENMFWYRQDPGLGLRLIYFSYDVKMKEKGDIPEGYSVSREKKERFSLILESASTNQTSMYLCASRSLGGALGNTIYFGEGSWLTVV.

The chain is built from TRBV30 and TRBJ2-1; the D gene is possibly TRBD2 (6 bases). Trimming took off 1 base at V and 6 bases at J, with 13 bases between the two ends. This CDR3 has 14 residues. CDR1 and CDR2 from the germline V gene are GTSNPN and SVGIG (reference sequence). The CDR3 DNA reads TGTGCCTGGAGTGCTACTAGCTTTTTCAATGAGCAGTTCTTC. Translation: CAWSATSFFNEQFF. The variable domain in full, with the rest retrieved from reference TRBV30 and TRBJ2-1, is SQTIHQWPATLVQPVGSPLSLECTVEGTSNPNLYWYRQAAGRGLQLLFYSVGIGQISSEVPQNLSASRPQDRQFILSSKKLLLSDSGFYLCAWSATSFFNEQFFGPGTRLTVL.

J is TRBJ2-1 and V is TRBV18; TRBD2 is a possible D gene (5 bases). The germline V gene encodes CDR1 KGHSH and CDR2 LQKENI. This CDR3 spans 13 amino acids. The V and J ends lost 6 bases and 5 bases respectively, with 11 bases between them. DNA of the CDR3: TGTGCCAGCTCGCCCCGGGGTGACAATGAGCAGTTCTTC. Residues: CASSPRGDNEQFF.

The chain recombines TRBV5-6 with TRBJ2-5; TRBD1 aligns across 9 bases. This CDR3 is 16 amino acids long. After removal of 7 bases from V and 4 bases from J, the junction contained 14 bases not matched to a gene. CDR1 is SGHDT and CDR2 is YYEEEE in the germline V gene. This CDR3 reads CASGLLQGAVGETQYF. The DNA for the CDR3 is TGTGCCAGCGGATTATTACAGGGGGCGGTGGGAGAGACCCAGTACTTC. Looking up the rest from reference TRBV5-6 and TRBJ2-5 gives the full variable domain: DAGVTQSPTHLIKTRGQQVTLRCSPKSGHDTVSWYQQALGQGPQFIFQYYEEEERQRGNFPDRFSGHQFPNYSSELNVNALLLGDSALYLCASGLLQGAVGETQYFGPGTRLLVL.

The chain is built from TRBV5-1 and TRBJ2-2; weak D call: TRBD2 (6 bases). Per germline, CDR1 SGHRS and CDR2 YFSETQ. The CDR3 runs to 15 residues. V was trimmed by 7 bases and J by 0 bases, leaving 13 bases between them. The CDR3 DNA reads TGCGCCAGCGAGGCGGGGACCGCGAACACCGGGGAGCTGTTTTTT. This gives the protein CASEAGTANTGELFF.

The gene calls are TRBV20-1 and TRBJ2-7; 8 nucleotides align to TRBD2. Germline V gene sequence: CDR1 DFQATT, CDR2 SNEGSKA (reference sequence). The CDR3 spans 15 residues. Germline trimming cut 3 bases from V and 5 bases from J; bases unmatched to any gene: 12. The DNA for the CDR3 is TGCAGTGCTAGTAGGGGACTAGGGGTGAAAAACGAGCAGTACTTC. Its protein product is CSASRGLGVKNEQYF.

The chain joins TRBV5-1 to TRBJ1-2; 7 bases are shared with TRBD1. CDR3 length: 15 amino acids. J was trimmed by 3 bases and V by 0 bases; bases with no gene match: 5. Looked up from germline, CDR1 is SGHRS and CDR2 is YFSETQ. This CDR3 reads CASSLEGGRDYGYTF. In nucleotides, the CDR3 is TGCGCCAGCAGCTTGGAAGGGGGCCGCGACTATGGCTACACCTTC.

The rearrangement links TRBV27 to TRBJ2-1; tentative D call: TRBD1 (6 bases). Trimming pared 8 bases from V and 2 bases from J, leaving 10 bases between. The CDR3 has 13 amino acids. Per germline, CDR1 MNHEY and CDR2 SMNVEV (reference sequence). Here the CDR3 reads CASSRGTYNEQFF. DNA for the CDR3: TGTGCCAGCTCCAGGGGCACCTACAATGAGCAGTTCTTC.

The rearrangement joins TRBV11-2 to TRBJ1-3, with D maybe TRBD1 (5 bases). Germline V gene sequence: CDR1 SGHAT, CDR2 FQNNGV. V lost 4 bases, J lost 3 bases, and 13 bases lay in between. The CDR3 runs 15 residues. CDR3 coding DNA: TGTGCCAGCAGCTCAGAGGGGCTCCTTGGAAACACCATATATTTT. Amino acid sequence: CASSSEGLLGNTIYF.